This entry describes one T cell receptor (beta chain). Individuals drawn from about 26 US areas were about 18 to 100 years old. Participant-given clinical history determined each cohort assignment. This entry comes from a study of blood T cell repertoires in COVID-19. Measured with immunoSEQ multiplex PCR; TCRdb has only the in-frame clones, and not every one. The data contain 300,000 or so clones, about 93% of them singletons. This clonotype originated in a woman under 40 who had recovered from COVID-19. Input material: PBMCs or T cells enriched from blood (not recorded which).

CDR3 coding DNA: TGTGCCAGCAGTTTAACGGGGATTGCGGGACAGGGTCTGCGAGGCTACACCTTC. This translates into CASSLTGIAGQGLRGYTF. The V and J genes are TRBV28 and TRBJ1-2; TRBD1 agrees at 9 bases. The CDR3 totals 18 residues. Germline CDR1 and CDR2: MDHEN and SYDVKM. The V segment lost 2 bases and the J segment 8 bases; nucleotides outside the gene matches: 18.